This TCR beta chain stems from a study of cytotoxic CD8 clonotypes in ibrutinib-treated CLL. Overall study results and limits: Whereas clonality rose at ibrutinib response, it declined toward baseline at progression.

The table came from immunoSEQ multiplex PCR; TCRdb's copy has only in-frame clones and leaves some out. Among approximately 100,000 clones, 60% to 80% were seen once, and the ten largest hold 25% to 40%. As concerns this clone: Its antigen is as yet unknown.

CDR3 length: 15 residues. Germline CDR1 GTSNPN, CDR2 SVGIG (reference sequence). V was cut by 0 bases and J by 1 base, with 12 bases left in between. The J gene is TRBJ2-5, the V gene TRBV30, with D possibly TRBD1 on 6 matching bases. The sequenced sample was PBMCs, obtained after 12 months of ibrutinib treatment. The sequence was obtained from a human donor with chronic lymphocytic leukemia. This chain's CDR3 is CAWSVQTGPQETQYF. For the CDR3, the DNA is TGTGCCTGGAGTGTCCAGACAGGACCCCAAGAGACCCAGTACTTC.